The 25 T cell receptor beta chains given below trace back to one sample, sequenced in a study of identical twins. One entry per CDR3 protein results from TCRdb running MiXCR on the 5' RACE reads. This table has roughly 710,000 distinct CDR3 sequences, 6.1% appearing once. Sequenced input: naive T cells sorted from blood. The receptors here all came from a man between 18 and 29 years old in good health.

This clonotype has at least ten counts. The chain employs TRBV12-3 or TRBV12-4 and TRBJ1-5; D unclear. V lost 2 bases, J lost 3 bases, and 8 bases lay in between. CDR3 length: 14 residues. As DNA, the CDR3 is TGTGCCAGCAGTTTACGGACCTCCAATCAGCCCCAGCATTTT. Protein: CASSLRTSNQPQHF.

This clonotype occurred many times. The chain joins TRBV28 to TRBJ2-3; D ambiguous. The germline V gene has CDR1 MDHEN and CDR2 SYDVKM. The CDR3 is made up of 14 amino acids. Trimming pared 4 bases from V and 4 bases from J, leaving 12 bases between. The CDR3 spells CASSSTKFADTQYF. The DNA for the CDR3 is TGTGCCAGCAGTTCCACTAAGTTTGCAGATACGCAGTATTTT.

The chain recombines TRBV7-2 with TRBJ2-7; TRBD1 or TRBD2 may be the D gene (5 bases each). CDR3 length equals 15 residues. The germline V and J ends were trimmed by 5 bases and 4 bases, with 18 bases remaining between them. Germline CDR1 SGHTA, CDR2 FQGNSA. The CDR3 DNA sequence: TGTGCCAGCAGCCGGGACGGCGTCGTTCGGTACGAGCAGTACTTC. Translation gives CASSRDGVVRYEQYF.

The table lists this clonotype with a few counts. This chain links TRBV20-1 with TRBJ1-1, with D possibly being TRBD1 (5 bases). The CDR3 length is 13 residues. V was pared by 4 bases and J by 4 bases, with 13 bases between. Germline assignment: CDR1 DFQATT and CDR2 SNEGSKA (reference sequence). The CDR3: CSANRREGTEAFF. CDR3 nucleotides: TGCAGTGCTAACCGCAGGGAGGGCACTGAAGCTTTCTTT.

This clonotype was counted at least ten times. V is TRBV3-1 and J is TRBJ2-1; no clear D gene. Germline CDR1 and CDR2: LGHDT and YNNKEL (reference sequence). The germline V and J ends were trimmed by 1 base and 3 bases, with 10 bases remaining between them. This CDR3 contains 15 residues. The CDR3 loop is CASSQGTDRYNEQFF. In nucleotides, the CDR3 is TGTGCCAGCAGCCAAGGAACTGACCGCTACAATGAGCAGTTCTTC.

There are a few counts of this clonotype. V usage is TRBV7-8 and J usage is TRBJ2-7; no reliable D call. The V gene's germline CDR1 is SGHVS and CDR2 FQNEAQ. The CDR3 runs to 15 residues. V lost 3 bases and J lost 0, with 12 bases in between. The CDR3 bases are TGTGCCAGCAGCTTTCGTGGGATAAGCTCCTACGAGCAGTACGTC. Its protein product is CASSFRGISSYEQYV.

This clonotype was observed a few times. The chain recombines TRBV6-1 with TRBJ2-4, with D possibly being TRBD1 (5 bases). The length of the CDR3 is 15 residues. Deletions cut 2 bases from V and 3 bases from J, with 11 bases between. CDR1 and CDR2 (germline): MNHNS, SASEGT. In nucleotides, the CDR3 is TGTGCCAGCAGTGAACAGGGCATTGACAAAAACATTCAGTACTTC. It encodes CASSEQGIDKNIQYF.

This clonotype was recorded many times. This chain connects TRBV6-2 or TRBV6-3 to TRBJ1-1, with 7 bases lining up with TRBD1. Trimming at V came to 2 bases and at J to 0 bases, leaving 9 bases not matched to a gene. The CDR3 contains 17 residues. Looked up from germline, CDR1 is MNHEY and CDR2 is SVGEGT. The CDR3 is CASSYTVGQPMNTEAFF. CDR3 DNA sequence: TGTGCCAGCAGTTACACGGTGGGACAGCCCATGAACACTGAAGCTTTCTTT.

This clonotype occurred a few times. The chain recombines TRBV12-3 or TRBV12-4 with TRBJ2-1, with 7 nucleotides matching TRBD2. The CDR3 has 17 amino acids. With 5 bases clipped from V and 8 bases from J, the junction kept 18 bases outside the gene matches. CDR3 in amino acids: CASSPQRFAGVRYEQFF. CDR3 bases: TGTGCCAGCAGTCCCCAGAGATTTGCGGGAGTGAGGTATGAGCAGTTCTTC.

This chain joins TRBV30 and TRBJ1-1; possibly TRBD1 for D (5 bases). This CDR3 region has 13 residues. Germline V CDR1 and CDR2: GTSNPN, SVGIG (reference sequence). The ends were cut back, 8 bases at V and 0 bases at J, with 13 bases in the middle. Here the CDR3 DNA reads TGTGCCCGTGACAGAGCTTTGAACACTGAAGCTTTCTTT. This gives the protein CARDRALNTEAFF. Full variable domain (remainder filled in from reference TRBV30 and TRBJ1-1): SQTIHQWPATLVQPVGSPLSLECTVEGTSNPNLYWYRQAAGRGLQLLFYSVGIGQISSEVPQNLSASRPQDRQFILSSKKLLLSDSGFYLCARDRALNTEAFFGQGTRLTVV.

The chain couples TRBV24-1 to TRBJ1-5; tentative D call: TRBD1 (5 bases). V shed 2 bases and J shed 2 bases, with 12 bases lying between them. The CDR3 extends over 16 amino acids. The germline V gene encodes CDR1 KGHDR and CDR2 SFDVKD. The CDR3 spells CATSDSGPWGNQPQHF. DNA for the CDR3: TGTGCCACCAGTGATTCGGGACCGTGGGGCAATCAGCCCCAGCATTTT.

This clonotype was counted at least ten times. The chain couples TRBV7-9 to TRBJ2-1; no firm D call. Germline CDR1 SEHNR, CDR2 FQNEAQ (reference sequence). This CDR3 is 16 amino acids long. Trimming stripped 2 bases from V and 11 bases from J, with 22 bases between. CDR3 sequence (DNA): TGTGCCAGCAGCTTAATGGAAAGCTTTGTGAGCGTTCAGCAGTTCTTC. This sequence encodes CASSLMESFVSVQQFF.

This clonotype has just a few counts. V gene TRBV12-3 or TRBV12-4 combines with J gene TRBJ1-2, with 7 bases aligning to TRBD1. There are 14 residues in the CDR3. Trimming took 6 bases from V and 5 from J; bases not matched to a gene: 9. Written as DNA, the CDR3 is TGTGCCAGCAGCCGAGGACAGGTGACTTATGGCTACACCTTC. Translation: CASSRGQVTYGYTF.

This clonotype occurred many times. The CDR3, as DNA: TGCAGTGCTAGAGATAGAAGGGCCGTAGGAACAGATACGCAGTATTTT. It is translated as CSARDRRAVGTDTQYF. This chain links TRBV20-1 with TRBJ2-3, with no clear D. Trimming shortened V by 0 bases and J by 3 bases, and 16 bases separated the two germline ends. The germline V gene encodes CDR1 DFQATT and CDR2 SNEGSKA (reference sequence). The CDR3 is 16 residues long.

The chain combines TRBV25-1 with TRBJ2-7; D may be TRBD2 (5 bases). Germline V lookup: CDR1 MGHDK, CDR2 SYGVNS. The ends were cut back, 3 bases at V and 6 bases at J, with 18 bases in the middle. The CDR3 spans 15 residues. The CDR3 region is CASSEAGGSRFEQYF. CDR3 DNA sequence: TGTGCCAGCAGTGAGGCGGGTGGATCACGTTTCGAGCAGTACTTC.

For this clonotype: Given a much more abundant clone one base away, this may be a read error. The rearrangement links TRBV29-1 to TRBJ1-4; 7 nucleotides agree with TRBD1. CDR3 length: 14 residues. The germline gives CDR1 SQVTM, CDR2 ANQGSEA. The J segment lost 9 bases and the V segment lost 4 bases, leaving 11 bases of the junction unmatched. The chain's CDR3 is CSVAKSGQEKKLFF. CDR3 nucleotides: TGCAGCGTTGCCAAGTCCGGACAGGAAAAAAAACTGTTTTTT.

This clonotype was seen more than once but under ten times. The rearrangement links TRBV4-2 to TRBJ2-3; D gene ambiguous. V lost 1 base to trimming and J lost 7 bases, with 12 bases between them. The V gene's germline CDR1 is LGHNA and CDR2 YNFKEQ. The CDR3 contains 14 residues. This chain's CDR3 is CASSQALYSNTQYF. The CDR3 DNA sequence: TGTGCCAGCAGCCAAGCTCTCTACAGCAATACGCAGTATTTT.

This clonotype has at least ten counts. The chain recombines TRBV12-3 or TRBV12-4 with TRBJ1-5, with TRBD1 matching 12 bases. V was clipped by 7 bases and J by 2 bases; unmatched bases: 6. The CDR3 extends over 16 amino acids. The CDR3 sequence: CASTKGTGGRNQPQHF. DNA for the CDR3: TGTGCCAGCACAAAAGGGACAGGGGGCCGCAATCAGCCCCAGCATTTT.

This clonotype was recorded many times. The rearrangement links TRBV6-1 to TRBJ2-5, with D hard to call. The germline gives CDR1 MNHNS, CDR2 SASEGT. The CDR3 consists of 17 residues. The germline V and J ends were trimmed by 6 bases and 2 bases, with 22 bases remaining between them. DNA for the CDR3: TGTGCCAGCAGGGAAAGGGAAGCGATACCTAGGCAAGAGACCCAGTACTTC. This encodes CASREREAIPRQETQYF.

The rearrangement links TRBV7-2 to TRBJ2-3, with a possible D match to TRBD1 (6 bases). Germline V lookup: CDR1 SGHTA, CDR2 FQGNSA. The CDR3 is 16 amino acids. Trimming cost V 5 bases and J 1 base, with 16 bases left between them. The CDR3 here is CASSPQGGPRTDTQYF. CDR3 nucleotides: TGTGCCAGCAGCCCCCAAGGGGGACCGCGCACAGATACGCAGTATTTT.

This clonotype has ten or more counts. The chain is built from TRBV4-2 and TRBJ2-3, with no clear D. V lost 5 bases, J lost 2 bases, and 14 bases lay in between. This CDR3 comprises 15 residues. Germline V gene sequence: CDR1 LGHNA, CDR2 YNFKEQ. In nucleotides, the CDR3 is TGTGCCAGCAGCACAAAGAGACTCCACACAGATACGCAGTATTTT. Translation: CASSTKRLHTDTQYF.

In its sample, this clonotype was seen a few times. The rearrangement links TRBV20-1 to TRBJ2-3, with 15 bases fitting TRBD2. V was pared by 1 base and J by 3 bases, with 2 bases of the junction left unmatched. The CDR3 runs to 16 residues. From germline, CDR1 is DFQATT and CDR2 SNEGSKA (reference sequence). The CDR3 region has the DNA TGCAGTGCTAGAGCCGGGACTAGCGGGAGGACAGATACGCAGTATTTT. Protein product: CSARAGTSGRTDTQYF.

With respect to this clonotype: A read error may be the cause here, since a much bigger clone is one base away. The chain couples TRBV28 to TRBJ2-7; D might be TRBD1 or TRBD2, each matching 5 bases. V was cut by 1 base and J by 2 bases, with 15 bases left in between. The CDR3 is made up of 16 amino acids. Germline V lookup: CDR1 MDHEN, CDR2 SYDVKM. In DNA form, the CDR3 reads TGTGCCAGCAGTTTATTGGGGAAGGGGAGAACCTACGAGCAGTACTTC. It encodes CASSLLGKGRTYEQYF.

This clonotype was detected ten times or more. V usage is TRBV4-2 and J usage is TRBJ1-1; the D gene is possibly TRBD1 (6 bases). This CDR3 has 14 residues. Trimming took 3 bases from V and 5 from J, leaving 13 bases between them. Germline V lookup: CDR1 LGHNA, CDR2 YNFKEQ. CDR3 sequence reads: CASSQTDGQTEAFF. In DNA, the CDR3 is TGTGCCAGCAGCCAGACGGACGGACAGACTGAAGCTTTCTTT.

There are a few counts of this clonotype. The CDR3 bases are TGTGCCAGCACCGGGACAGGGGGGACCTACGAGCAGTACTTC. It translates to CASTGTGGTYEQYF. V gene TRBV6-1 combines with J gene TRBJ2-7; 11 nucleotides agree with TRBD1. This CDR3 region has 14 residues. CDR1 and CDR2 from the germline V gene are MNHNS and SASEGT. Losses at the gene ends were 7 bases for V and 2 bases for J; bases not matched to a gene: 4.